The rows below give T cell receptor beta chains drawn from one sample of a study of cytomegalovirus exposure and HLA in healthy donors. Libraries were prepared by immunoSEQ multiplex PCR; TCRdb keeps only in-frame clonotypes and omits some of them. This table has 100,000 to 150,000 clones, 78% appearing once. Material for sequencing was PBMCs. These receptors originate from a man in his forties in good health and CMV-seronegative. The CDR3 runs from the conserved cysteine through the conserved F or W. Clone size is shown for a subset of rows, as once, few, many or a class of expanded clone.

abundance,j_gene,v_gene,CDR3aa
.,TRBJ2-3,TRBV7-9,CASSLSPSGGADTQYF
few,TRBJ2-1,TRBV11-3,CASSRDRGYNEQFF
.,TRBJ2-1,TRBV4-3,CASSQDGQGHEQFF
.,TRBJ2-5,TRBV27,CASRGQGALGTQYF
.,TRBJ1-4,TRBV13,CASSLGQGEANEKLFF
.,TRBJ2-7,TRBV29-1,CSVLRAREQYF
.,TRBJ2-5,TRBV29-1,CSVEVALETQYF
.,TRBJ2-3,TRBV28,CASSPSGGSLGFSTDTQYF
.,TRBJ2-7,TRBV27,CASRPGTSPNEQYF
.,TRBJ2-1,TRBV28,CASSSQWNEQFF
.,TRBJ2-5,TRBV7-8,CASSLGGGGGGAIGTQYF
.,TRBJ2-2,TRBV2,CASTGANTGELFF
once,TRBJ1-5,TRBV9,CASSVDSGPRPQHF
.,TRBJ2-2,TRBV9,CASSVETSGANTGELFF
.,TRBJ1-2,TRBV28,CASSLSAPGSNYGYTF
.,TRBJ2-1,TRBV7-2,CASSLHRGLGNEQFF
.,TRBJ1-2,TRBV4-1,CASRSGGNDYGYTF
once,TRBJ2-7,TRBV28,CASSVGTAYEQYF